What follows describes a single T cell receptor beta chain. This receptor's antigen is unknown. Within one base of it there is no much larger clone, and no base qualities were kept. The V and J ends are trimmed by 3 bases and 9 bases, leaving 13 bases between them. CDR1 and CDR2, per the germline V gene, are SGHRS and YFSETQ. Reading from cysteine to phenylalanine, the CDR3 counts 13 amino acids. Here the CDR3 DNA is all that survives: 39 bases in frame from base 1. The library was prepared using 5' RACE. The run used an Illumina HiSeq 2500. A second PCR of 7 to 11 cycles was run with a J-beta primer mix and a sample-barcoded 5' primer. Each TCR beta cDNA molecule received a unique molecular identifier from a template-switch 5' adaptor carrying 12 random nucleotides. Each sample yielded at least 3 million CDR3-containing paired-end reads. The Mint cDNA synthesis kit, primed by a TRBC-specific oligonucleotide, was used to synthesize first-strand cDNA from all RNA. After uracil-DNA glycosylase treatment, a first 18-cycle PCR used universal primers M1SS and BC2_uni_R on all cDNA. Per the source publication's procedure: For normalization, 1 million high-quality reads, each with a distinct molecular identifier, were randomly selected from each sample. Reads with shared molecular identifiers were discarded instead of being binned into consensus sequences. MiTCR, set to a Q25 quality threshold and the strictest error-elimination algorithm, was used for CDR3 identification, clonotype clustering and error correction. Lower-bound total TCR beta diversity was estimated with a nonparametric unseen species model using Euler transformation. TCRdb trimmed public reads at Q25 via fastp, called clones via MiXCR and kept in-frame beta chains. Entries are consolidated by CDR3 protein sequence, retaining the most common genes and DNA. The authors' filters were not applied to this entry. For this sample there are some 780,000 distinct CDR3 sequences; more than 55% appear just once. The leading ten clones occupy roughly 25% of the sample.

These data come from a study of blood T cells in healthy people across ages (dated by TCRdb to 2015 to 2017). Looking at the study overall: In model experiments, roughly one uniquely barcoded TCR beta cDNA molecule per two T cells was captured by template switching. Age-related changes in TCR beta repertoire diversity were measured in the study by deep sequencing normalized with unique cDNA molecular identifiers. Four age groups were formed from the donors: young (average roughly 15 years), middle-aged (less than 40), aged (roughly 56) and long-lived (less than 85). The study analyzed two additional independent replicas of 1 million unique cDNA reads from the same blood draw for two donors, one aged 18 to 29 and one aged 80 or older. To avoid experimental bias, donors of different ages were distributed randomly across sequencing lanes. Study-level results and caveats: The percentage of naive T cells measured by flow cytometry correlated strongly with observed TCR beta diversity. Observed TCR beta diversity per million T cells fell roughly linearly with age, and a significant reduction was already apparent by age roughly 41. Bulk unsorted PBMC profiling prevented conclusive comparison of naive and antigen-experienced compartments. Donor CMV infection status was unknown, potentially confounding age-related changes in expanded clonotypes. Total diversity estimates from one million sequenced T cells were considered lower bounds and underestimates. Compared with the aged group, the long-lived group had more naive CD4+ T cells, fewer expanded clones and increased TCR diversity, suggesting age selection.

Systemically healthy Caucasian individuals from Russia, 35 to 50 in total and aged about 6 to 95 years, were included as donors. About 10 milliliters of peripheral blood were collected from each donor into EDTA-treated Vacutainer tubes. PBMCs were isolated by Ficoll-Paque density-gradient centrifugation, with at least 6 million obtained per sample. Total RNA, at least 6 micrograms per sample, was extracted from PBMCs with Trizol reagent. Naive CD45RAhigh/CD27high T cell percentages were measured by flow cytometry on a PBMC aliquot from every donor. The sequence joins TRBV5-1 to TRBJ2-1, with TRBD2 tentatively as D gene (5 bases match). The clonotype comes from a man aged 40-50 years in good health. Sequenced: blood. The encoded CDR3 is CASSWRTNPEQFF. The DNA sequence is given as TGCGCCAGCAGCTGGAGGACCAACCCTGAGCAGTTCTTC.